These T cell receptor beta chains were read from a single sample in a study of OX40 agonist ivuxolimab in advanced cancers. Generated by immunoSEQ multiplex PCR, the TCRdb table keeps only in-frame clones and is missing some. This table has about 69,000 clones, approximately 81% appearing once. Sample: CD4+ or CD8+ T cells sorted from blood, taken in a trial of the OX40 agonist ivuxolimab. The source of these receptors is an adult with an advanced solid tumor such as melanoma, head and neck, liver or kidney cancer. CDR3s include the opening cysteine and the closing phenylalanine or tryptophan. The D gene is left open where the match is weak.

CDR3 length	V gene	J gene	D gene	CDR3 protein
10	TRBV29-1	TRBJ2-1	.	CSAANNEQFF
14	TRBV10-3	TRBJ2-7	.	CASMEPWGEYEQYF
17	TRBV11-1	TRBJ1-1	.	CASSHHLGGVVNTEAFF
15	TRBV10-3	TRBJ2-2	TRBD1	CAISAGQGKTGELFF
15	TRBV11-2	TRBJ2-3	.	CASSVGHRFTDTQYF
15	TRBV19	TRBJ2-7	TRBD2	CARGGPRGSFDEQYF
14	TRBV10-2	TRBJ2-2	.	CASSPDENTGELFF
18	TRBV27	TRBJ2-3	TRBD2	CASSLLTLAGGSTDTQYF
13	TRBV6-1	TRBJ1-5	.	CASSEREDQPQHF
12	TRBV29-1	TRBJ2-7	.	CSVELARSEQYF
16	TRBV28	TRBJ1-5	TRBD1	CASSSGDRGIFQPQHF
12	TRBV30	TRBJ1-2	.	CAWSRGNYGYTF
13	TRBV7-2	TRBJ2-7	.	CASEGAERFEQYF
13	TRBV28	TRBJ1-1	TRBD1	CASTGTGGAQAFF
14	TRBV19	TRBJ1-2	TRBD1	CASSIGTGGYGYTF
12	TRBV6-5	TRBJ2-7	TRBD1	CASSSWTGMMYF
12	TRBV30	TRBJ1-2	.	CACARMSYGYTF
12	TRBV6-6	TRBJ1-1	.	CASSYSGPEAFF
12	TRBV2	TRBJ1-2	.	CASRTRVGGYTF
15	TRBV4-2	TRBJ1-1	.	CASSQVYGGPSGAFF
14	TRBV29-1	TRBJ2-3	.	CSVDRAIQGDTQYF
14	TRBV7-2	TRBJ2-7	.	CASSLVGGQYEQYF